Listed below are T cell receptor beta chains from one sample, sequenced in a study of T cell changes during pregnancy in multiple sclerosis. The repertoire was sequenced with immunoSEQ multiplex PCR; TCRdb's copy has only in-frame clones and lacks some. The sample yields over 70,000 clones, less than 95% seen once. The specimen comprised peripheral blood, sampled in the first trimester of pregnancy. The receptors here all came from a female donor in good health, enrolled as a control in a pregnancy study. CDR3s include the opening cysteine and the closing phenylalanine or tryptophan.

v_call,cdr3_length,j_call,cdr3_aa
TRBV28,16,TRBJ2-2,CASSSVATGNTGELFF
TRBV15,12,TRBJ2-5,CATKGQQETQYF
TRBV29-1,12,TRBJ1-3,CSAGEGKDTIYF
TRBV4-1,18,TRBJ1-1,CASSQDEIRRWRETEAFF
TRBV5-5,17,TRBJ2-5,CASSSEGLERDQETQYF
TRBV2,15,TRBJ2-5,CASSAQLGPGETQYF
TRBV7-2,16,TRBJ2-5,CASRKGTSGATETQYF
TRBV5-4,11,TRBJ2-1,CASSTAHEQFF
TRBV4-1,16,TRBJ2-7,CASSQSETGNSYEQYF
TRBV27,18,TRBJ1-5,CASKLSGGQFVRNQPQHF
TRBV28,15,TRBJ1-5,CASTGAPITNQPQHF
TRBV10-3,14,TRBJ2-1,CAIRLQGGDNEQFF
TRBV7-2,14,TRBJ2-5,CASSPGLVYETQYF
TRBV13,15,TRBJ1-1,CASSSSGMMNTEAFF
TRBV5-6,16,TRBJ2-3,CASSLVRTGSGDTQYF
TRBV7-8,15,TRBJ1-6,CASSRTLQGYSPLHF
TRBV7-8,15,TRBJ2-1,CASSWPRDRGLGQFF
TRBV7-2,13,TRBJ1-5,CASSFQSNQPQHF
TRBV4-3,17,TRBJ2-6,CASSQDGSFSGANVLTF
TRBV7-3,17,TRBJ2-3,CASSFSSGSSPTDTQYF
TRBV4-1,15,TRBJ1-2,CASSQGAASNYGYTF
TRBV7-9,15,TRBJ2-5,CASSFQLAGEETQYF
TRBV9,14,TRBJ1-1,CASSVGGGITEAFF
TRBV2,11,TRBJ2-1,CASRQGTEQFF
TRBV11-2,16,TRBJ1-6,CASSLGGQIYNSPLHF
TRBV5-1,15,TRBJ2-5,CASSFNRGMGETQYF
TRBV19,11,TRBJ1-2,CASNTQGVYTF
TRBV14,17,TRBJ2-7,CASSQSVRGQRKYEQYF
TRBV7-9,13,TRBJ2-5,CASSGDSQETQYF
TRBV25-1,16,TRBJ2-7,CASSDVTSGDGYEQYF
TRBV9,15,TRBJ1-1,CASSVEGGMNTEAFF
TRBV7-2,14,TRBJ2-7,CASSHYRDNYEQYF
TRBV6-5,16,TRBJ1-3,CASSYNKGGSGNTIYF
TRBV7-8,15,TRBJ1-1,CASSLVPRQGTEAFF
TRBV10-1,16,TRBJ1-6,CASLEVQASYNSPLHF
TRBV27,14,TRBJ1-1,CASSSLTVNTEAFF
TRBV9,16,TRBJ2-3,CASSVAAGGAGDTQYF
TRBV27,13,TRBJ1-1,CASSSFPNGEAFF
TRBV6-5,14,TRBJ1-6,CASSEVTLDSPLHF
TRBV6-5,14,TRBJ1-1,CASSGLSDRAEAFF
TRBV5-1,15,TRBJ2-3,CASSNSGGFTDTQYF
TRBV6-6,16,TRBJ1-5,CASSYSGGGSNQPQHF
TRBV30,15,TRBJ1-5,CAWSEGALSGQPQHF
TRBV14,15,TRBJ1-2,CASSQENGRNYGYTF
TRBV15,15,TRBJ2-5,CATSMYWESQETQYF
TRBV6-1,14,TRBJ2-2,CASSLAGGGGELFF